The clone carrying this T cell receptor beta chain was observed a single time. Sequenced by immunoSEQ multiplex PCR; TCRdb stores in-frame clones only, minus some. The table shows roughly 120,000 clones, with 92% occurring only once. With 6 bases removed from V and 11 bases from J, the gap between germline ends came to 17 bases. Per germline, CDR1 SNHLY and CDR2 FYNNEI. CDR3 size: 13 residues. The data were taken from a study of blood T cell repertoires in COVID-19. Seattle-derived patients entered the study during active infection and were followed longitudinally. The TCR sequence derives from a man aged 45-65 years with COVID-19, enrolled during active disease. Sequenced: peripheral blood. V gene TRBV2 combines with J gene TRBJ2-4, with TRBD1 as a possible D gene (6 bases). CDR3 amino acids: CASSEQGTAFQYF. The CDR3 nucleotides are TGTGCCAGCAGCGAACAGGGTACGGCGTTTCAGTACTTC.